This is a list of T cell receptor beta chains from one sample in a study of long-term antiretroviral therapy in people with HIV. TCRdb keeps only in-frame clones here, not all; method: immunoSEQ multiplex PCR. The repertoire consists of around 30,000 clones, with about 96% occurring once and the leading ten covering less than 2.5%. Sequencing was performed on unsorted PBMCs, taken about 6.6 years after starting antiretroviral therapy. The source of these receptors is a man in his thirties or forties with HIV. CDR3s include the opening cysteine and the closing phenylalanine or tryptophan. The D gene is left open where the match is weak. Size is stated for part of the rows, as once, few or many counts, or as a class when the clone is expanded.

j_call	v_call	d_call	clone_size	cdr3_aa	cdr3_nt
TRBJ1-1	TRBV19	.	.	CASCVGTEAFF	TGTGCCAGCTGTGTTGGAACTGAAGCTTTCTTT
TRBJ2-5	TRBV19	TRBD1	once	CASSIGGTGVETQYF	TGTGCCAGTAGTATTGGAGGGACAGGGGTGGAGACCCAGTACTTC
TRBJ1-1	TRBV13	.	.	CASSRDRWDTEAFF	TGTGCCAGCAGCCGGGACCGATGGGACACTGAAGCTTTCTTT
TRBJ2-1	TRBV18	TRBD2	.	CASSPVLLAGEQFF	TGTGCCAGCTCACCAGTCCTGCTAGCGGGTGAGCAGTTCTTC
TRBJ1-2	TRBV6-1	.	few	CASNRGEGYTF	TGTGCCAGCAACCGGGGCGAGGGCTACACCTTC
TRBJ2-2	TRBV11-2	.	.	CASSLDPLITGELFF	TGTGCCAGCAGCTTAGATCCACTGATCACCGGGGAGCTGTTTTTT
TRBJ1-5	TRBV6-5	.	.	CASIFEENQPQHF	TGTGCCAGCATCTTCGAGGAAAATCAGCCCCAGCATTTT
TRBJ2-7	TRBV27	TRBD2	.	CASSYWRTSGMGGEQYF	TGTGCCAGCAGCTATTGGCGGACTAGCGGGATGGGTGGCGAGCAGTACTTC
TRBJ1-5	TRBV7-6	.	.	CASSSNQPQHF	TGTGCCAGCAGCTCCAATCAGCCCCAGCATTTT
TRBJ2-7	TRBV7-2	TRBD2	.	CASSFQRESGEQYF	TGTGCCAGCAGCTTCCAGCGGGAGTCGGGCGAGCAGTACTTC
TRBJ2-3	TRBV5-1	.	.	CASSPIESTDTQYF	TGCGCCAGCAGCCCGATAGAGAGCACAGATACGCAGTATTTT
TRBJ2-7	TRBV10-3	TRBD1	.	CAIQGARGGSQIYEQYF	TGTGCCATACAGGGGGCGAGGGGGGGCTCTCAGATCTACGAGCAGTACTTC
TRBJ1-2	TRBV19	.	.	CASQFDWTGGGYTF	TGTGCCAGCCAGTTCGACTGGACTGGGGGTGGCTACACCTTC
TRBJ2-7	TRBV5-1	.	.	CASSPVGAPDSYEQYF	TGCGCCAGCAGCCCCGTAGGGGCCCCGGACAGTTACGAGCAGTACTTC
TRBJ1-2	TRBV6-1	.	.	CASTRSLGANEGYTF	TGTGCCAGCACTCGGTCTCTCGGGGCAAACGAAGGCTACACCTTC
TRBJ1-1	TRBV2	.	.	CASSPEGERAFF	TGTGCCAGCAGTCCCGAGGGGGAACGGGCTTTCTTT
TRBJ1-6	TRBV4-1	.	.	CASTWTGNSPLHF	TGCGCCAGCACTTGGACGGGAAATTCACCCCTCCACTTT
TRBJ2-1	TRBV5-6	.	.	CASSGREQFF	TGTGCCAGCAGCGGGAGGGAGCAGTTCTTC
TRBJ1-2	TRBV6-5	.	.	CASSASTDPNYGYTF	TGTGCCAGCAGTGCCTCGACGGATCCTAACTATGGCTACACCTTC
TRBJ2-7	TRBV4-3	TRBD1	.	CASSLDRGYEQYF	TGCGCCAGCAGCTTGGACAGGGGTTACGAGCAGTACTTC
TRBJ2-7	TRBV2	.	.	CASRLILNYEQYF	TGTGCCAGCAGGCTTATACTCAACTACGAGCAGTACTTC
TRBJ2-5	TRBV7-9	.	.	CASSLGGLETQYF	TGTGCCAGCAGCTTAGGGGGACTAGAGACCCAGTACTTC
TRBJ2-3	TRBV9	.	.	CASSGGPTDTQYF	TGTGCCAGCAGCGGGGGGCCGACAGATACGCAGTATTTT
TRBJ2-1	TRBV6-6	TRBD2	.	CASSRPGGANEQFF	TGTGCCAGCAGTCGACCCGGGGGGGCGAATGAGCAGTTCTTC
TRBJ1-4	TRBV25-1	.	.	CASHETGNEKLFF	TGTGCCAGCCACGAGACGGGTAATGAAAAACTGTTTTTT
TRBJ1-2	TRBV7-9	.	.	CASSLDSRVPLYGYTF	TGTGCCAGCAGCTTGGATTCACGGGTCCCTCTCTATGGCTACACCTTC
TRBJ2-1	TRBV10-3	.	.	CAITTRDSRTYNEQFF	TGTGCCATCACCACCAGGGACTCAAGGACCTACAATGAGCAGTTCTTC
TRBJ2-2	TRBV10-3	.	.	CAILPENTGELFF	TGTGCCATCTTACCAGAGAACACCGGGGAGCTGTTTTTT
TRBJ2-2	TRBV7-2	.	.	CASSLEGGANTGELFF	TGTGCCAGCAGCCTAGAGGGGGGGGCGAACACCGGGGAGCTGTTTTTT
TRBJ1-1	TRBV7-6	.	.	CASSLQADTEAFF	TGTGCCAGCAGCTTACAGGCGGACACTGAAGCTTTCTTT
TRBJ1-1	TRBV11-1	.	.	CASSLGGTRKAFF	TGTGCCAGCAGCTTAGGAGGGACCCGTAAGGCTTTCTTT
TRBJ2-7	TRBV9	TRBD1	.	CASSGGTGPFEQYF	TGTGCCAGCAGTGGGGGGACAGGGCCCTTCGAGCAGTACTTC
TRBJ2-5	TRBV15	TRBD1	.	CATSRGDSKETQYF	TGTGCCACCAGCAGAGGGGACAGTAAAGAGACCCAGTACTTC
TRBJ2-1	TRBV2	.	.	CASSEKGLLNEQFF	TGTGCCAGCAGTGAAAAGGGTCTGCTCAATGAGCAGTTCTTC
TRBJ1-1	TRBV27	.	.	CASISVAFMNTEAFF	TGTGCCAGCATCTCAGTAGCCTTCATGAACACTGAAGCTTTCTTT
TRBJ1-1	TRBV7-2	TRBD1	.	CASRGQGTEAFF	TGTGCCAGCCGGGGACAGGGCACTGAAGCTTTCTTT
TRBJ2-1	TRBV7-7	.	.	CASSLVAGSGEQFF	TGTGCTAGCAGCTTAGTTGCAGGGTCTGGTGAGCAGTTCTTC
TRBJ2-7	TRBV19	TRBD2	.	CASSIGGLEAREQYF	TGTGCCAGTAGTATCGGGGGACTAGAGGCCCGCGAGCAGTACTTC
TRBJ1-5	TRBV4-3	.	.	CASSPVGQPQHF	TGCGCCAGCAGCCCCGTAGGCCAGCCCCAGCATTTT
TRBJ2-2	TRBV7-7	.	.	CASSLEAGKGTGELFF	TGTGCTAGCAGCTTAGAGGCAGGAAAGGGGACCGGGGAGCTGTTTTTT
TRBJ2-6	TRBV5-6	.	.	CASEENPISGANVLTF	TGTGCCAGCGAGGAAAATCCTATCTCTGGGGCCAACGTCCTGACTTTC
TRBJ2-3	TRBV2	TRBD1	.	CARGRTGRTDTQYF	TGTGCCAGGGGTAGGACAGGGAGGACAGATACGCAGTATTTT
TRBJ1-5	TRBV18	TRBD1	.	CASSARQGNQPQHF	TGTGCCAGCTCGGCCCGACAGGGAAATCAGCCCCAGCATTTT
TRBJ2-7	TRBV18	.	.	CASSPLAYGGLSSYEQYF	TGTGCCAGCTCACCATTAGCCTACGGGGGCTTAAGCTCCTACGAGCAGTACTTC
TRBJ1-1	TRBV7-9	TRBD1	.	CASSAVRGGENTEAFF	TGTGCCAGCAGCGCCGTCAGGGGGGGGGAGAACACTGAAGCTTTCTTT
TRBJ1-4	TRBV7-8	.	.	CASSFRVIDEKLFF	TGTGCCAGCAGCTTCAGGGTTATAGATGAAAAACTGTTTTTT
TRBJ1-1	TRBV25-1	.	.	CASSDPGTEAFF	TGTGCCAGCAGTGACCCGGGCACTGAAGCTTTCTTT